This T cell receptor beta chain emerged from a study of radiotherapy plus CTLA-4 blockade in lung cancer. Generated by immunoSEQ multiplex PCR, the TCRdb table keeps only in-frame clones and is missing some. In the table there are 65,000 to 95,000 clones, 80% to 90% of which are singletons. Trimming cost V 5 bases and J 3 bases, with 11 bases left between them. From germline, CDR1 is MDHEN and CDR2 SYDVKM. The CDR3 length is 13 residues. This rearrangement joins TRBV28 to TRBJ2-7, with a tentative D call TRBD1 (6 bases). The receptor comes from a human donor with non-small cell lung cancer that progressed on radiotherapy plus ipilimumab. The specimen was peripheral blood, collected from a patient treated with radiotherapy plus ipilimumab. As DNA, the CDR3 is TGTGCCAGCAGTCCGGGACAAAACTACGAGCAGTACTTC. Translating it yields CASSPGQNYEQYF. The whole variable domain, filled in from reference TRBV28 and TRBJ2-7, reads DVKVTQSSRYLVKRTGEKVFLECVQDMDHENMFWYRQDPGLGLRLIYFSYDVKMKEKGDIPEGYSVSREKKERFSLILESASTNQTSMYLCASSPGQNYEQYFGPGTRLTVT.